This T cell receptor (beta chain) came from a study of blood T cell repertoires in COVID-19. Study summary: Material from acute and convalescent COVID-19 was sourced from the United States, Italy and Spain.

Donors were grouped by their self-reported clinical history. CDR3 length: 15 residues. CDR1 is MNHEY, CDR2 SVGAGI, per germline. V lost 5 bases and J 4 bases, leaving 15 bases between the germline ends. Generated by immunoSEQ multiplex PCR, the TCRdb table keeps only in-frame clones and is missing some. The sample has hundreds of thousands of clones; approximately 91% are singletons. The sequence derives from a man in his 60s who had recovered from COVID-19. Sample: PBMCs or T cells enriched from blood (not recorded which). The chain has TRBV6-5 and TRBJ2-4; the D gene is possibly TRBD2 (6 bases). The CDR3, as DNA: TGTGCCAGCAGTAACCCTCGGCGGGGAAAAAACATTCAGTACTTC. Residues: CASSNPRRGKNIQYF.